A single sample gave rise to the 17 T cell receptor beta chains below, sequenced in a study of cytotoxic CD8 clonotypes in ibrutinib-treated CLL. TCRdb's copy holds only in-frame clones and misses some; the assay was immunoSEQ multiplex PCR. The data show some 150,000 clones, around 82% seen once. The specimen was PBMCs, collected after 36 months of ibrutinib treatment. The source of these receptors is a human donor with chronic lymphocytic leukemia.

The rearrangement links TRBV29-1 to TRBJ1-1; 7 bases agree with TRBD1. V dropped 3 bases and J dropped 7; count of bases not matched to a gene: 8. CDR1 SQVTM and CDR2 ANQGSEA come from the germline V gene. This CDR3 is built from 13 residues. Here the CDR3 DNA reads TGCAGCGTTGAGGTGCGGCAGGGGGTTGAAGCTTTCTTT. Translating gives CSVEVRQGVEAFF. Using reference TRBV29-1 and TRBJ1-1 for the parts outside the CDR3, the full variable domain is SAVISQKPSRDICQRGTSLTIQCQVDSQVTMMFWYRQQPGQSLTLIATANQGSEATYESGFVIDKFPISRPNLTFSTLTVSNMSPEDSSIYLCSVEVRQGVEAFFGQGTRLTVV.

The chain couples TRBV19 to TRBJ2-3, with D perhaps matching TRBD2 (6 bases). Germline-derived CDR1 and CDR2 are LNHDA and SQIVND (reference sequence). This CDR3 is built from 14 residues. The ends were cut back, 6 bases at V and 3 bases at J, with 13 bases in the middle. The CDR3 sequence is CASRGRKGTDTQYF. The CDR3, as DNA: TGTGCCAGTAGGGGGAGGAAGGGAACAGATACGCAGTATTTT.

V usage is TRBV9 and J usage is TRBJ2-2; tentative D call: TRBD1 (6 bases). This CDR3 spans 14 amino acids. V was clipped by 3 bases and J by 1 base, with 7 bases between them. Looked up from germline, CDR1 is SGDLS and CDR2 is YYNGEE. The CDR3 bases are TGTGCCAGCAGCGCGGGACAGAACACCGGGGAGCTGTTTTTT. Amino acids: CASSAGQNTGELFF.

The chain recombines TRBV7-2 with TRBJ2-3, with TRBD1 matching 7 bases. The CDR3 contains 13 residues. The germline CDR1 and CDR2 sequences are SGHTA and FQGNSA. V lost 6 bases, J lost 4 bases, and 4 bases stayed unmatched. CDR3 sequence: CASRPTGADTQYF. The CDR3 DNA sequence: TGTGCCAGCAGACCTACAGGGGCAGATACGCAGTATTTT. Full variable domain (rest looked up from reference TRBV7-2 and TRBJ2-3): GAGVSQSPSNKVTEKGKDVELRCDPISGHTALYWYRQSLGQGLEFLIYFQGNSAPDKSGLPSDRFSAERTGGSVSTLTIQRTQQEDSAVYLCASRPTGADTQYFGPGTRLTVL.

This clone was seen a few times. The V call is TRBV19, the J call TRBJ2-5, with 7 bases identical to TRBD1. Unmatched junction bases numbered 6, after V lost 5 bases and J lost 6 bases. Germline V gene data show CDR1 as LNHDA and CDR2 as SQIVND (reference sequence). This CDR3 spans 13 amino acids. CDR3 residues: CASSYNRGQTQYF. DNA for the CDR3: TGTGCCAGTAGTTACAACAGGGGTCAGACCCAGTACTTC.

This clone was found a few times. The J gene is TRBJ2-2, the V gene TRBV30; D is unresolved. Germline CDR1 GTSNPN, CDR2 SVGIG (reference sequence). V was trimmed by 1 base and J by 3 bases, leaving 9 bases between them. The CDR3 extends over 14 amino acids. The CDR3 is CAWSALRDTGELFF. The CDR3 nucleotides are TGTGCCTGGAGTGCGTTAAGGGACACCGGGGAGCTGTTTTTT.

This clone was counted a single time. V is TRBV4-1 and J is TRBJ1-6; TRBD1 aligns across 8 bases. CDR1 is MGHRA and CDR2 is YSYEKL in the germline V gene. This CDR3 comprises 16 residues. Trimming cost V 4 bases and J 5 bases; bases outside gene matches: 7. The CDR3 is CASSPSGRGHNSPLHF. The CDR3 DNA follows: TGCGCCAGCAGCCCCAGCGGCAGGGGGCATAATTCACCCCTCCACTTT.

This clone showed up just once. The chain combines TRBV28 with TRBJ2-7; D could derive from TRBD1 or TRBD2 (5 bases each). Trimming pared 5 bases from V and 0 bases from J, leaving 11 bases between. The CDR3 sequence is 14 residues long. CDR1 is MDHEN, CDR2 SYDVKM, per germline. The CDR3 region is CASSLWDVSYEQYF. Here the CDR3 DNA reads TGTGCCAGCAGTCTGTGGGACGTCTCCTACGAGCAGTACTTC.

The rearrangement uses TRBV9 and TRBJ2-3, with no clear D. The CDR3 contains 16 residues. V lost 7 bases and J 0 bases, leaving 18 bases between the germline ends. The V gene's germline CDR1 is SGDLS and CDR2 YYNGEE. The CDR3 sequence: CASAAEPGSSTDTQYF. The DNA of the CDR3 is TGTGCCAGCGCGGCGGAGCCCGGTTCGAGCACAGATACGCAGTATTTT.

V usage is TRBV2 and J usage is TRBJ2-1; 13 nucleotides match TRBD2. V was clipped by 6 bases and J by 4 bases; unmatched bases: 6. Per germline, CDR1 SNHLY and CDR2 FYNNEI. The length of the CDR3 is 16 residues. The CDR3 region is CASRRLAGGPYNEQFF. As DNA, the CDR3 is TGTGCCAGCAGGAGACTAGCGGGGGGTCCGTACAATGAGCAGTTCTTC.

The gene calls are TRBV28 and TRBJ2-7; no clear D gene. This CDR3 contains 12 residues. The germline CDR1 and CDR2 sequences are MDHEN and SYDVKM. The V gene lost 1 base and the J gene lost 0 bases, with 1 base spanning the gap. The CDR3 reads CASSLYSYEQYF. The CDR3 nucleotides read TGTGCCAGCAGTTTATACTCCTACGAGCAGTACTTC.

The count of this clone is one. This chain uses TRBV6-1 with TRBJ2-7, with D perhaps TRBD2 (6 bases). This CDR3 contains 13 residues. V lost 6 bases and J 3 bases, leaving 12 bases between the germline ends. Germline CDR1 reads MNHNS; CDR2 reads SASEGT. The CDR3 spells CASSRDLNYEQYF. The DNA of the CDR3 is TGTGCCAGCAGCAGGGACTTGAACTACGAGCAGTACTTC.

The gene calls are TRBV28 and TRBJ2-7; D is perhaps TRBD1 (6 bases). Germline V gene data show CDR1 as MDHEN and CDR2 as SYDVKM. This CDR3 has 16 residues. The V gene lost 3 bases and the J gene lost 3 bases, with 18 bases spanning the gap. Here the CDR3 DNA reads TGTGCCAGCAGTTTCCGCCTCAGGGGAAGGAACTACGAGCAGTACTTC. Protein sequence: CASSFRLRGRNYEQYF.

V is TRBV7-2 and J is TRBJ2-5; a weak D match, TRBD1 (6 bases). Germline V gives CDR1 SGHTA, CDR2 FQGNSA. The CDR3 contains 14 residues. With 6 bases removed from V and 5 bases from J, the gap between germline ends came to 16 bases. CDR3 amino acids: CASSYLQGGETQYF. CDR3 bases: TGTGCCAGCAGTTATTTACAGGGCGGGGAGACCCAGTACTTC.

The V gene is TRBV28, the J gene TRBJ1-2, with TRBD1 matching 8 bases. Trimming cost V 5 bases and J 1 base; bases outside gene matches: 18. Per germline, CDR1 MDHEN and CDR2 SYDVKM. CDR3 size: 19 residues. The CDR3 DNA follows: TGTGCCAGCAGTCTTACCTACCTAAGCCGACAGGGGATTAACTATGGCTACACCTTC. This gives the protein CASSLTYLSRQGINYGYTF.

This rearrangement joins TRBV5-6 to TRBJ1-2; no clear D. CDR1 and CDR2 from the germline V gene are SGHDT and YYEEEE. This CDR3 region has 15 residues. Trimming cost V 3 bases and J 4 bases, with 16 bases left between them. The CDR3 sequence: CASSSLARDLYGYTF. The CDR3 coding sequence is TGTGCCAGCAGCTCCCTTGCGCGGGATCTCTATGGCTACACCTTC.

The chain employs TRBV28 and TRBJ1-2; 7 nucleotides agree with TRBD1. This CDR3 region has 14 residues. The trim removed 3 bases at V and 4 bases at J, leaving 5 bases unmatched. Germline V gene lookup returns CDR1 MDHEN and CDR2 SYDVKM. CDR3 bases: TGTGCCAGCAGTTTCAGGGGGGGACCCTATGGCTACACCTTC. Its translation is CASSFRGGPYGYTF.